One TCR beta chain is described in this entry. These data come from a study of blood T cell repertoires in COVID-19. Study summary: Italy, Spain and the United States were the sources of the convalescent and acute COVID-19 samples.

Study processing details: Nucleated cell counts were estimated from reference gene primer amplification. Sequencing was performed with immunoSEQ multiplex PCR; in TCRdb, only in-frame clones are kept and a portion is missing. V and J calls plus clone size are reproduced from that table; the DNA served to infer D and trimming. Of 120,000 or so clones in the sample, 81% were seen once. The V gene end was trimmed by 1 base and the J gene end by 4 bases; junction bases not matched to a gene: 4. Germline V gene sequence: CDR1 SGHAT, CDR2 FQNNGV. The CDR3 consists of 14 residues. This TCR was recovered from a man under 40 with COVID-19, enrolled during active disease. V and J are TRBV11-2 and TRBJ2-7, with TRBD1 matching 7 bases. The sample comprised peripheral blood. This CDR3 reads CASSLGTGVYEQYF. In nucleotides, the CDR3 is TGTGCCAGCAGCTTAGGGACAGGAGTATACGAGCAGTACTTC.